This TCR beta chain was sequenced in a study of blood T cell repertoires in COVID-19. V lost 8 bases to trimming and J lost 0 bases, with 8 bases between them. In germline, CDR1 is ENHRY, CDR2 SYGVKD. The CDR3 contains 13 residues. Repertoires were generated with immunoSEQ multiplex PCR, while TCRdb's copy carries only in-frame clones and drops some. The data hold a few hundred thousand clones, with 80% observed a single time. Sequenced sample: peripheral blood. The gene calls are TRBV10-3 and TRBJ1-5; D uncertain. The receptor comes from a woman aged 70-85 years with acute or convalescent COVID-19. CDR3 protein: CAIGQNSNQPQHF. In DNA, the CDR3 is TGTGCCATCGGGCAGAATAGCAATCAGCCCCAGCATTTT.